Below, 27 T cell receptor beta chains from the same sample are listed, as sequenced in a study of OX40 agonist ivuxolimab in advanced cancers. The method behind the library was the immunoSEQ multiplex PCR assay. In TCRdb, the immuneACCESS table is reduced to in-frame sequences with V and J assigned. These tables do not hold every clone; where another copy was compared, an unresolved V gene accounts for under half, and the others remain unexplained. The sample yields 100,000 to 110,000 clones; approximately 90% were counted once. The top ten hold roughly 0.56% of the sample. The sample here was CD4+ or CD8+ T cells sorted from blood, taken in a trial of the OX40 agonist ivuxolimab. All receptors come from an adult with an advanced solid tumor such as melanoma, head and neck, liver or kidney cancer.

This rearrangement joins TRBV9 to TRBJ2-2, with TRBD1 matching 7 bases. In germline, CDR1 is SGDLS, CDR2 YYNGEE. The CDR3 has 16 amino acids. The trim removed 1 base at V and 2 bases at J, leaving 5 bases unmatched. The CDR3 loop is CASSVTDRTNTGELFF. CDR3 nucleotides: TGTGCCAGCAGCGTAACGGACAGGACAAACACCGGGGAGCTGTTTTTT. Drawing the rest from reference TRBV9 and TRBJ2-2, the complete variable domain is DSGVTQTPKHLITATGQRVTLRCSPRSGDLSVYWYQQSLDQGLQFLIQYYNGEERAKGNILERFSAQQFPDLHSELNLSSLELGDSALYFCASSVTDRTNTGELFFGEGSRLTVL.

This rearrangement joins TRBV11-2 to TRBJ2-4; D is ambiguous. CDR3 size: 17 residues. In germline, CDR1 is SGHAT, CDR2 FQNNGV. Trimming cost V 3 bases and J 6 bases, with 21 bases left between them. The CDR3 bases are TGTGCCAGCAGCTTGAATATTCTCGGTGGTCCCGTAAACATTCAGTACTTC. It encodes CASSLNILGGPVNIQYF.

DNA of the CDR3: TGCAGTGCTCGGGGACCCAACGAGCAGTACTTC. It yields the protein CSARGPNEQYF. This chain uses TRBV20-1 with TRBJ2-7; D possibly uses TRBD1 or TRBD2 (5 bases each). Germline CDR1 DFQATT, CDR2 SNEGSKA (reference sequence). Trimming took off 5 bases at V and 5 bases at J, with 10 bases between the two ends. This CDR3 region has 11 residues.

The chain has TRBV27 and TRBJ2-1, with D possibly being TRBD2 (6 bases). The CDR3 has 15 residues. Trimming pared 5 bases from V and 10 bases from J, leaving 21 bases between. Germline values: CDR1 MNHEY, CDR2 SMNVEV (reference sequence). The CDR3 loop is CASSNPGLRAWEQFF. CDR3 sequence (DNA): TGTGCCAGCAGTAACCCGGGACTCCGAGCGTGGGAGCAGTTCTTC.

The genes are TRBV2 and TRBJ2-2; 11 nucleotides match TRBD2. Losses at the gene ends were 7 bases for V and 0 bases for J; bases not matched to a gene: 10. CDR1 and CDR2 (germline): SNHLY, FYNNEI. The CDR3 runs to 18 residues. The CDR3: CASNGVSGRGANTGELFF. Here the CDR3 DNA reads TGTGCCAGCAATGGGGTTAGCGGGAGGGGCGCGAACACCGGGGAGCTGTTTTTT.

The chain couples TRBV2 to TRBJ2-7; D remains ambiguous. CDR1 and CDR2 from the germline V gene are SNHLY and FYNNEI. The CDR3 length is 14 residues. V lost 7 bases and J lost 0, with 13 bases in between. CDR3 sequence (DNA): TGTGCCAGCATTCGACACATATACTCCTACGAGCAGTACTTC. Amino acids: CASIRHIYSYEQYF.

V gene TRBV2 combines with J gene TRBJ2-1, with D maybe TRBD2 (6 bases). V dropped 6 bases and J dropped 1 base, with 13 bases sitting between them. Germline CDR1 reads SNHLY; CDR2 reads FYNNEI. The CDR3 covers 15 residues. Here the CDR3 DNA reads TGTGCCAGCAGCGGCGGGACGGCATCCTACAATGAGCAGTTCTTC. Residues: CASSGGTASYNEQFF.

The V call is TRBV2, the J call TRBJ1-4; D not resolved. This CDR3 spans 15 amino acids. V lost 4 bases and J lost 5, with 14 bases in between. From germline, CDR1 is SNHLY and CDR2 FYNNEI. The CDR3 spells CASSVRASRNEKLFF. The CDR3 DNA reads TGTGCCAGCAGTGTCCGGGCGAGTAGGAATGAAAAACTGTTTTTT.

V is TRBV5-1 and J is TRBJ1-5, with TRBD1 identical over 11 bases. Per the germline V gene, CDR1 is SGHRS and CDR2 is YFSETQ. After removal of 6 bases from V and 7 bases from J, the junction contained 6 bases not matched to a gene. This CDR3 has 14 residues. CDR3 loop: CASNGQGAIQPQHF. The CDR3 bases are TGCGCCAGCAATGGACAGGGGGCTATCCAGCCCCAGCATTTT.

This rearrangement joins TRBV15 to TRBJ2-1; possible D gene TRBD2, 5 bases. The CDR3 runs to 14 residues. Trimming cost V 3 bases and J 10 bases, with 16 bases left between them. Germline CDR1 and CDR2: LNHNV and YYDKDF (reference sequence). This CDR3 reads CATSSNPLGGEQFF. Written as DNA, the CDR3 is TGTGCCACCAGCAGCAACCCCTTGGGCGGGGAGCAGTTCTTC.

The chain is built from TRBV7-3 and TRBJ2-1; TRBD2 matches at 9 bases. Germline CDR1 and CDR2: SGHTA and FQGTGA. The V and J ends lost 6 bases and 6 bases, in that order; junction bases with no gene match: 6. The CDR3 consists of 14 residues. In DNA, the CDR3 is TGTGCCAGCAGTGGCGGGAGGGCGGTCAATGAGCAGTTCTTC. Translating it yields CASSGGRAVNEQFF.

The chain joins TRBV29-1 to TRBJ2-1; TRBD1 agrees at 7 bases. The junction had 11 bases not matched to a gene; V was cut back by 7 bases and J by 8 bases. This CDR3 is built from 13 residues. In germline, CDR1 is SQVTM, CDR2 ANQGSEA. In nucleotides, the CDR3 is TGCAGCGGCAGACACTGGGACAGCGATGAGCAGTTCTTC. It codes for CSGRHWDSDEQFF.

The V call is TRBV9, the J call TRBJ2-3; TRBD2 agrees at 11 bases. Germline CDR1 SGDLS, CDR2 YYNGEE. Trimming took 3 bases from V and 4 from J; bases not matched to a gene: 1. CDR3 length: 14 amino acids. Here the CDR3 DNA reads TGTGCCAGCAGCGCGACTAGCGGGGCAGATACGCAGTATTTT. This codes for CASSATSGADTQYF. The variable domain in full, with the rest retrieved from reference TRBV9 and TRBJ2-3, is DSGVTQTPKHLITATGQRVTLRCSPRSGDLSVYWYQQSLDQGLQFLIQYYNGEERAKGNILERFSAQQFPDLHSELNLSSLELGDSALYFCASSATSGADTQYFGPGTRLTVL.

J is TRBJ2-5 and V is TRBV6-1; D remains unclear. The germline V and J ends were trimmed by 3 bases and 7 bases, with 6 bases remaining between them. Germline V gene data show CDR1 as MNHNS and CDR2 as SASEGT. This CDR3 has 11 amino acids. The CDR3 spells CASSDMGTQYF. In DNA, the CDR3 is TGTGCCAGCAGTGACATGGGGACCCAGTACTTC.

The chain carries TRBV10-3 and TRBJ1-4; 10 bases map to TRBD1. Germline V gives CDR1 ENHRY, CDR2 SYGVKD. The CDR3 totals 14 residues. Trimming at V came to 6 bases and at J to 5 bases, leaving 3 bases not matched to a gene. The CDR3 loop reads CAISPGQGNEKLFF. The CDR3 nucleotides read TGTGCCATCAGCCCGGGACAGGGGAATGAAAAACTGTTTTTT.

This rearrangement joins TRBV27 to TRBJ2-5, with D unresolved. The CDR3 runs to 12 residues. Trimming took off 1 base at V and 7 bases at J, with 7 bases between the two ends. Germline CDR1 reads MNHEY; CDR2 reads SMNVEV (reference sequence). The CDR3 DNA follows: TGTGCCAGCAGTTTATTGGGCGGGACCCAGTACTTC. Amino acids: CASSLLGGTQYF.

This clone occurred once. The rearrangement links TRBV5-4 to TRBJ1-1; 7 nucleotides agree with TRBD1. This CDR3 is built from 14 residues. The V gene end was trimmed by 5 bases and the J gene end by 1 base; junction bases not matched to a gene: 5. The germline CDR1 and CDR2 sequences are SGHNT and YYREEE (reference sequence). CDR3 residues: CASRRDSENTEAFF. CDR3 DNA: TGTGCCAGCAGGAGGGACAGTGAGAACACTGAAGCTTTCTTT.

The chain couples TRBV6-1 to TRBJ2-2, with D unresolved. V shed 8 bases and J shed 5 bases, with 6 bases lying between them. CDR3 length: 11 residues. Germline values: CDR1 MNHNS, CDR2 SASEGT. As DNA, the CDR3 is TGTGCCAGCGATAGGACCGGGGAGCTGTTTTTT. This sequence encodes CASDRTGELFF.

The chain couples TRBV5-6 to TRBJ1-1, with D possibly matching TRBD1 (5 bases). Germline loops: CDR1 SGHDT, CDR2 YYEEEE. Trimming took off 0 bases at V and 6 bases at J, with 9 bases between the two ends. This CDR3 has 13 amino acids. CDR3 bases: TGTGCCAGCAGCTTGGATCAGGGCTCTGAAGCTTTCTTT. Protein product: CASSLDQGSEAFF.

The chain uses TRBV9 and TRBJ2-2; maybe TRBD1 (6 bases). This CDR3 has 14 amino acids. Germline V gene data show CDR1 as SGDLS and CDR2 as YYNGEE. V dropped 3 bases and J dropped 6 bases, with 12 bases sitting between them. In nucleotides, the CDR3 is TGTGCCAGCAGCGACCTAACAGGGTCCGGGGAGCTGTTTTTT. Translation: CASSDLTGSGELFF.

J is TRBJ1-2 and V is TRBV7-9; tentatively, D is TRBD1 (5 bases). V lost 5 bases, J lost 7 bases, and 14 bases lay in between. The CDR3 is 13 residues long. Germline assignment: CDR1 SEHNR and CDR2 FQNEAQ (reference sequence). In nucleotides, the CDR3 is TGTGCCAGCAGCCCGAATAAGGGGTCTGGCTACACCTTC. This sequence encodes CASSPNKGSGYTF.

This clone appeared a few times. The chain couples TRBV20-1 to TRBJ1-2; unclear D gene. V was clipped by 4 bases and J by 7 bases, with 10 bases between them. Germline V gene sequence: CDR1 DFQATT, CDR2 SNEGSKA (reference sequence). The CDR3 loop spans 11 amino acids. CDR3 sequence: CSATSSRGYTF. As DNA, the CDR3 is TGCAGTGCTACCAGCAGTCGTGGCTACACCTTC.

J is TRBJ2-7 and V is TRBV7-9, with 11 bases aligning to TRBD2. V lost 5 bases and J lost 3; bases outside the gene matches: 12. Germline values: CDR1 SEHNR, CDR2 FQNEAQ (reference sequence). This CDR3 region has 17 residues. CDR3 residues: CASSATGLAESRYEQYF. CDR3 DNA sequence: TGTGCCAGCAGCGCCACGGGACTAGCGGAGTCCCGCTACGAGCAGTACTTC.

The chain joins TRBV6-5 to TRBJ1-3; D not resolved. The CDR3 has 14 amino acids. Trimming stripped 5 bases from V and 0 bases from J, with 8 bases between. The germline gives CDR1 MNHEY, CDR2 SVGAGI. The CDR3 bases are TGTGCCAGCAGTCCCGGGATCTCTGGAAACACCATATATTTT. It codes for CASSPGISGNTIYF.

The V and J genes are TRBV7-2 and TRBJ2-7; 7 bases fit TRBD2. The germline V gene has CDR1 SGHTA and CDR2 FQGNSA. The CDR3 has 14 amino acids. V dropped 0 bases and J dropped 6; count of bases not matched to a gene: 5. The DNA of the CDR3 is TGTGCCAGCAGCTTAGCGGGGGAGGGGCTCGAGCAGTACTTC. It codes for CASSLAGEGLEQYF.

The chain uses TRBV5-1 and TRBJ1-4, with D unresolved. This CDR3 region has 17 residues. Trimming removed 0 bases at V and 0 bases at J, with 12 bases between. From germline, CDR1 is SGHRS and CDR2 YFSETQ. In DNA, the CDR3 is TGCGCCAGCAGCTTGGCCAGCTACTCCGCAACTAATGAAAAACTGTTTTTT. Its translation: CASSLASYSATNEKLFF.

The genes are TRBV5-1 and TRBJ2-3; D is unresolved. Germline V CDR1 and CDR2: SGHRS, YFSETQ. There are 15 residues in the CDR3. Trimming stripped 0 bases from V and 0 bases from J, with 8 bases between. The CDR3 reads CASSLGAYSTDTQYF. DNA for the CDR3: TGCGCCAGCAGCTTGGGGGCTTACAGCACAGATACGCAGTATTTT.